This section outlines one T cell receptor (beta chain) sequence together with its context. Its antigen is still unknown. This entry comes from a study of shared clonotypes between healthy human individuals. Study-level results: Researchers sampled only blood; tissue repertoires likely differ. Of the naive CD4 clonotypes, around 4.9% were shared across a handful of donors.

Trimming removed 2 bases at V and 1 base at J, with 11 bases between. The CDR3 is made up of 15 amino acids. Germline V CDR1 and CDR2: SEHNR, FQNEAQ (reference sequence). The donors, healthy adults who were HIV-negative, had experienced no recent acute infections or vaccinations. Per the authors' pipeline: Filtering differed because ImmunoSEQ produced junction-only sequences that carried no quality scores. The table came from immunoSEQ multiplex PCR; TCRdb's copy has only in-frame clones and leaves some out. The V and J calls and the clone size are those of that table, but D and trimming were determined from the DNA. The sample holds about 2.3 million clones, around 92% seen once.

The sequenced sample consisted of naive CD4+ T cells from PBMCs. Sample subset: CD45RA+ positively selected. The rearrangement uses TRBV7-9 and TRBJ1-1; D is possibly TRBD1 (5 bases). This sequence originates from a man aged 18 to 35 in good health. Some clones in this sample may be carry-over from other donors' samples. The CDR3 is CASSLRAGSNTEAFF. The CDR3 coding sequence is TGTGCCAGCAGCTTAAGAGCAGGGTCGAACACTGAAGCTTTCTTT.